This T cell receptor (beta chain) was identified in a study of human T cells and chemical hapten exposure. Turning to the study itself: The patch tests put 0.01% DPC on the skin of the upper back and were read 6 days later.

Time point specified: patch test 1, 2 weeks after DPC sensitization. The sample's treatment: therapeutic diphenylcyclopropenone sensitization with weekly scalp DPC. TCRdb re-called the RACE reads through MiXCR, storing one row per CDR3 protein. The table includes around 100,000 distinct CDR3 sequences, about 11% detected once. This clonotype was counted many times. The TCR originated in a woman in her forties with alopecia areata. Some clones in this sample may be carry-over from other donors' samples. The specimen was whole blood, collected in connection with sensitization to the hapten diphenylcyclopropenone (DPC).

CDR3 protein: CASSATGTATDTQYF. The CDR3 DNA reads as TGTGCCAGCAGTGCCACCGGGACAGCCACAGATACGCAGTATTTT. The V and J genes are TRBV6-4 and TRBJ2-3; 7 nucleotides agree with TRBD1. Germline values: CDR1 MRHNA, CDR2 SNTAGT. The length of the CDR3 is 15 residues. The trim removed 4 bases at V and 2 bases at J, leaving 6 bases unmatched.